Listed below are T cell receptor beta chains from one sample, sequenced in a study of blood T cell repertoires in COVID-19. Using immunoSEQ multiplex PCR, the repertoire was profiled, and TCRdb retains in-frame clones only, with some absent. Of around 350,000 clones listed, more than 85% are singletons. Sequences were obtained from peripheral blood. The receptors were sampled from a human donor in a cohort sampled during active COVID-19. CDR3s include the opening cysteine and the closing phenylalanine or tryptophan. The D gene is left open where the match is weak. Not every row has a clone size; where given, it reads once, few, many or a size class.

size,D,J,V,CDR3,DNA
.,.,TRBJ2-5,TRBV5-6,CASQGVGGTQYF,TGTGCCAGCCAGGGGGTCGGGGGGACCCAGTACTTC
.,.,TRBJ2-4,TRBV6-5,CASRALEGNIQYF,TGTGCCAGCAGGGCCTTGGAGGGGAACATTCAGTACTTC
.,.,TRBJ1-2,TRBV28,CASSNFHSPRLRRSNYGYTF,TGTGCCAGCAGTAATTTCCACTCTCCCCGTCTTCGCAGGTCTAACTATGGCTACACCTTC
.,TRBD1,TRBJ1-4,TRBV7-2,CASSLAGQGTNEKLFF,TGTGCCAGCAGCTTAGCGGGACAGGGAACTAATGAAAAACTGTTTTTT
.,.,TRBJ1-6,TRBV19,CASKRTAYNSPLHF,TGTGCCAGTAAGAGGACTGCCTATAATTCACCCCTCCACTTT
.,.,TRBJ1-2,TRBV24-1,CATSEAQGHYGYTF,TGTGCCACCAGTGAGGCACAGGGACACTATGGCTACACCTTC
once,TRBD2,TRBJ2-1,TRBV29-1,CSGALGGGLDEQFF,TGCAGTGGGGCGCTCGGCGGGGGGCTTGATGAGCAGTTCTTC
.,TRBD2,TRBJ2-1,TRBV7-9,CASRHLRGGEQFF,TGTGCCAGCAGGCACCTCCGGGGGGGTGAGCAGTTCTTC
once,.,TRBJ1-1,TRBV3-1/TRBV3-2,CASSLGTRTEAFF,TGTGCCAGCAGCCTCGGGACACGCACTGAAGCTTTCTTT
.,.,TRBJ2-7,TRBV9,CASSPLGSGGISEQYF,TGTGCCAGCAGCCCTTTAGGGTCGGGGGGCATTAGCGAGCAGTACTTC
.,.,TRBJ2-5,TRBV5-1,CASSLGTSVETQYF,TGCGCCAGCAGCTTAGGTACTAGTGTAGAGACCCAGTACTTC
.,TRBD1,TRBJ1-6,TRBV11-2,CASSYAGTENSPLHF,TGTGCCAGCAGCTACGCCGGGACAGAAAATTCACCCCTCCACTTT
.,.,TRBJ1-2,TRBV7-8,CASSIRAGQGYKAGYTF,TGTGCCAGCAGCATTAGGGCCGGGCAGGGGTATAAAGCGGGCTACACCTTC